This T cell receptor (beta chain) is drawn from a study of tumor-infiltrating lymphocytes in primary liver carcinoma. Study as a whole: Patients of both sexes were 30 to 69 years old. Study conclusions and caveats: Lesser overlap characterized tumor-adjacent and tumor-blood pairs relative to tumor region pairs.

In addition to blood RNA drawn from unsorted whole blood, germline DNA was extracted. Roughly 4.1 milliliters of peripheral blood were drawn presurgically. The input was approximately 500 ng total RNA; TCR beta cDNA was made from it with a constant-region primer. Nested multiplex PCR, run for three rounds with slightly modified ARM-PCR, yielded TCR beta libraries. TCRdb processed the multiplex PCR reads anew with MiXCR; each CDR3 protein has one entry. The sample lists fewer than 350,000 distinct CDR3 sequences, approximately 64% occurring once. Remarks on this clonotype: Its antigen is unknown. A much more abundant neighbour one base away suggests this may be a read error.

What was sequenced was peripheral blood. This TCR came from a man aged 40-50 years with primary liver carcinoma and hepatitis B virus infection.

The CDR3 here is CASSYSRTAYGYTF. The CDR3 coding sequence is TGTGCCAGCAGTTATTCTAGGACAGCCTATGGCTACACCTTC. This chain connects TRBV6-2 or TRBV6-3 to TRBJ1-2, with D tentatively TRBD1 (6 bases). CDR1 MNHEY and CDR2 SVGEGT come from the germline V gene. This CDR3 comprises 14 residues. The V end lost 3 bases, the J end lost 4 bases, and 12 bases lay between the germline ends.